This entry concerns a single T cell receptor beta chain. These data belong to a study of blood T cell repertoires in COVID-19. About the study: Sites across the United States, Italy and Spain contributed samples from acute and convalescent COVID-19. In each case, the material was cDNA or gDNA derived from T cells, B-cell-depleted T cells, or PBMCs.

The authors' processing: Nucleated cell number was recorded as an estimate derived from reference gene primer amplification. Assay used: immunoSEQ multiplex PCR; TCRdb lists only in-frame clones, some missing. From that table come the V and J calls and clone size; the DNA was used to work out D and trimming. The top ten clones hold 15% to 20% of a sample with around 100,000 clones, 89% of them seen once. The germline V and J ends were trimmed by 3 bases and 5 bases, with 12 bases remaining between them. Germline-derived CDR1 and CDR2 are SGHDT and YYEEEE. CDR3 length equals 13 residues. The receptor was isolated from a woman older than 75 in a cohort sampled during active COVID-19. Material: peripheral blood. The V gene is TRBV5-6, the J gene TRBJ2-7; D is unresolved. The CDR3 here is CASSWAALNEQYF. The CDR3 DNA follows: TGTGCCAGCAGCTGGGCCGCCTTGAACGAGCAGTACTTC.